This T cell receptor (beta chain) was obtained from a study of T cell changes during pregnancy in multiple sclerosis. This clone was counted a single time. Produced via immunoSEQ multiplex PCR; TCRdb's table is partial and in-frame only. The table includes some 93,000 clones, 91% detected once. CDR1 is MNHEY and CDR2 is SMNVEV in the germline V gene (reference sequence). This CDR3 is built from 15 residues. The V segment lost 4 bases and the J segment 3 bases; nucleotides outside the gene matches: 4. The sequences come from peripheral blood, collected after pregnancy. The chain has TRBV27 and TRBJ2-3; the match to TRBD2 covers 10 bases. The receptor was derived from a female donor in good health, enrolled as a control in a pregnancy study. The CDR3 spells CASSYSGGSTDTQYF. CDR3 bases: TGTGCCAGCAGTTATAGCGGGGGGTCGACAGATACGCAGTATTTT.